This record covers a single T cell receptor (beta chain). The data originate from a study of OX40 agonist ivuxolimab in advanced cancers. The data were produced by immunoSEQ multiplex PCR, yet TCRdb's version contains in-frame clones alone and is incomplete. The sample has around 100,000 clones; approximately 89% are singletons. The CDR3 consists of 17 residues. Trimming at V came to 4 bases and at J to 7 bases, leaving 12 bases not matched to a gene. In germline, CDR1 is LNHDA, CDR2 SQIVND (reference sequence). The chain is built from TRBV19 and TRBJ1-5; TRBD1 agrees at 11 bases. The sequencing used CD4+ or CD8+ T cells sorted from blood, collected in a trial of the OX40 agonist ivuxolimab. The source of this sequence is an adult with an advanced solid tumor such as melanoma, head and neck, liver or kidney cancer. CDR3 in DNA: TGTGCCAGTAGTACCCAGGACAGGGGGCGAGGTAACCAGCCCCAGCATTTT. Its translation is CASSTQDRGRGNQPQHF.